This T cell receptor beta chain was profiled in a study of control samples from healthy donors and cancer patients. Trimming shortened V by 4 bases and J by 4 bases, and 14 bases separated the two germline ends. CDR1 is MNHEY, CDR2 SMNVEV, per germline (reference sequence). The CDR3 spans 14 residues. Sequenced by immunoSEQ multiplex PCR; TCRdb stores in-frame clones only, minus some. The repertoire has about 160,000 clones, 96% of them found once; the top ten carry approximately 0.93%. Material: blood. The TCR originated in a woman aged 25 to 39 in good health. The rearrangement links TRBV27 to TRBJ2-7; D tentatively reads TRBD1 or TRBD2 (5 bases each). The CDR3 sequence is CASSWSGTGYEQYF. The CDR3 DNA sequence: TGTGCCAGCAGTTGGTCAGGGACGGGGTACGAGCAGTACTTC.